Following are 8 T cell receptor beta chains from one sample sequenced in a study of technical replicates of blood from a few donors. Generated by immunoSEQ multiplex PCR, the TCRdb table keeps only in-frame clones and is missing some. In the table there are 55,000 to 75,000 clones, more than 70% of which are singletons. The specimen was PBMCs. The receptors come from a human donor in good health. Some clones in this sample may be carry-over from other donors' samples.

The rearrangement joins TRBV7-6 to TRBJ2-7; 15 nucleotides line up with TRBD2. The CDR3 covers 16 residues. Germline trimming cut 5 bases from V and 7 bases from J; bases unmatched to any gene: 9. Germline V gene lookup returns CDR1 SGHVS and CDR2 FNYEAQ. In DNA form, the CDR3 reads TGTGCCAGCAGCCCTCGGACTAGCGGGGGGGCAGGAGAGCAGTACTTC. Protein sequence: CASSPRTSGGAGEQYF. Variable domain in full (rest from reference TRBV7-6 and TRBJ2-7): GAGVSQSPRYKVTKRGQDVALRCDPISGHVSLYWYRQALGQGPEFLTYFNYEAQQDKSGLPNDRFSAERPEGSISTLTIQRTEQRDSAMYRCASSPRTSGGAGEQYFGPGTRLTVT.

This chain uses TRBV6-5 with TRBJ2-7, with a tentative D call TRBD2 (6 bases). The CDR3 is made up of 12 amino acids. V lost 6 bases and J lost 2, with 8 bases in between. In germline, CDR1 is MNHEY, CDR2 SVGAGI. The CDR3 loop is CASRGTPYEQYF. For the CDR3, the DNA is TGTGCCAGCAGAGGGACTCCCTACGAGCAGTACTTC.

This clone appeared a single time. V is TRBV12-5 and J is TRBJ2-7, with TRBD1 identical over 7 bases. CDR3 length: 12 amino acids. Germline CDR1 LGHNT, CDR2 FRNRAP. The V and J ends lost 4 bases and 3 bases, in that order; junction bases with no gene match: 0. This chain's CDR3 is CASGYRGYEQYF. The CDR3, as DNA: TGTGCTAGTGGTTACAGGGGCTACGAGCAGTACTTC.

This clone was observed once. The chain recombines TRBV6-1 with TRBJ1-5, with no clear D. Between the trimmed V and J ends, which lost 3 bases and 2 bases, there was a span of 11 bases. CDR3 size: 15 residues. Germline-derived CDR1 and CDR2 are MNHNS and SASEGT. The CDR3 DNA sequence: TGTGCCAGCAGTGAGTCGGGGAATCGCAATCAGCCCCAGCATTTT. This sequence encodes CASSESGNRNQPQHF.

The gene calls are TRBV6-5 and TRBJ2-7; 7 bases match TRBD2. V lost 4 bases to trimming and J lost 2 bases; unmatched junction nucleotides: 11. The length of the CDR3 is 16 residues. From germline, CDR1 is MNHEY and CDR2 SVGAGI. The CDR3 DNA reads as TGTGCCAGCAGTTGGCTGGGGGGGAGTTCACCCTACGAGCAGTACTTC. This encodes CASSWLGGSSPYEQYF.

A single count supports this clone. V and J are TRBV5-1 and TRBJ2-3; D is possibly TRBD1 (6 bases). The germline V gene has CDR1 SGHRS and CDR2 YFSETQ. The CDR3 is made up of 14 amino acids. V was cut by 0 bases and J by 5 bases, with 10 bases left in between. CDR3 in amino acids: CASSLGGLGDTQYF. The CDR3 region has the DNA TGCGCCAGCAGCTTGGGGGGGCTGGGAGATACGCAGTATTTT.

DNA for the CDR3: TGTGCCAGCTCACGGGACACTTACTATGGCTACACCTTC. Translating gives CASSRDTYYGYTF. The chain combines TRBV18 with TRBJ1-2; D is perhaps TRBD1 (6 bases). The CDR3 is 13 residues long. V was cut by 4 bases and J by 3 bases, with 9 bases left in between. Germline CDR1 KGHSH, CDR2 LQKENI.

This chain links TRBV7-8 with TRBJ2-1, with TRBD1 matching over 8 bases. Germline V gene sequence: CDR1 SGHVS, CDR2 FQNEAQ. V was clipped by 3 bases and J by 2 bases; unmatched bases: 0. The CDR3 is 14 amino acids. The CDR3 DNA follows: TGTGCCAGCAGCTTCAGGGGGCCCTACAATGAGCAGTTCTTC. Translated, it gives CASSFRGPYNEQFF.